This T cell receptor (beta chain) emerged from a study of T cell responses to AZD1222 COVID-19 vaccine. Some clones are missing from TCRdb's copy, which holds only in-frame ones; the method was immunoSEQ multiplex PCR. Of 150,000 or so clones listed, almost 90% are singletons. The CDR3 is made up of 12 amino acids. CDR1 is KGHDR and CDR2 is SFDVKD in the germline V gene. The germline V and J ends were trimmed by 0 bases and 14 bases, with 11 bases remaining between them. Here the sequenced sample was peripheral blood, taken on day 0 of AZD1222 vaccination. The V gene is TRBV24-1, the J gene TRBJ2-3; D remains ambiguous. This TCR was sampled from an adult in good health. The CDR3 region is CATSDLWGSAYF. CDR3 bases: TGTGCCACCAGTGATTTGTGGGGTAGTGCGTATTTT.